Each of the 30 T cell receptor beta chains below was sequenced from the same sample in a study of cytomegalovirus exposure and HLA in healthy donors (dated by TCRdb to 2016 to 2017). The library was built by means of the immunoSEQ multiplex PCR assay. Entries here come from immuneACCESS through TCRdb and include only in-frame sequences with V and J called. Some clones fail to appear in such tables; in the studies checked, an unresolved V gene covers under half of the shortfall, and the cause of the remainder is unknown. The sample table contains approximately 190,000 clones; only one count was recorded for approximately 84% of them. Roughly 7.5% of the sample rests with the top ten. The sequenced material came from PBMCs. All receptors come from a man aged 18 to 35 in good health and CMV-seropositive.

V gene TRBV19 combines with J gene TRBJ2-1; 12 positions agree with TRBD1. This CDR3 comprises 16 residues. CDR1 is LNHDA, CDR2 SQIVND, per germline (reference sequence). Losses at the gene ends were 7 bases for V and 8 bases for J; bases not matched to a gene: 12. This CDR3 reads CASNPSPGQGADEQFF. For the CDR3, the DNA is TGTGCCAGTAACCCAAGCCCGGGACAGGGGGCGGATGAGCAGTTCTTC.

The chain joins TRBV10-1 to TRBJ1-5; 11 bases map to TRBD1. Per germline, CDR1 WNHNN and CDR2 SYGVQD (reference sequence). This CDR3 is 15 amino acids long. The V segment lost 5 bases and the J segment 3 bases; nucleotides outside the gene matches: 3. CDR3 bases: TGCGCCAGCAGTAAGGGACAGGGGGACAATCAGCCCCAGCATTTT. Translation gives CASSKGQGDNQPQHF.

This clone was seen a few times. The chain links TRBV19 to TRBJ1-2; D remains unclear. The germline CDR1 and CDR2 sequences are LNHDA and SQIVND (reference sequence). The CDR3 has 13 residues. V gave up 3 bases and J gave up 6 bases, with 11 bases separating them. The CDR3 region is CASSIQEGHGYTF. The CDR3 coding sequence is TGTGCCAGTAGTATCCAGGAGGGCCATGGCTACACCTTC.

As concerns this clone: Other DNA sequences of this sample code for an identical CDR3. The rearrangement uses TRBV19 and TRBJ2-7; D remains unclear. Germline CDR1 and CDR2: LNHDA and SQIVND (reference sequence). V shed 7 bases and J shed 1 base, with 11 bases lying between them. The CDR3 sequence is 13 residues long. In nucleotides, the CDR3 is TGTGCCAGTAAAACGGGTGGATCCTACGAGCAGTACTTC. Translated: CASKTGGSYEQYF.

V is TRBV28 and J is TRBJ2-1, with 14 bases aligning to TRBD2. V shed 5 bases and J 2 bases; nucleotides not matched to a gene: 2. The CDR3 totals 16 residues. Germline V gene sequence: CDR1 MDHEN, CDR2 SYDVKM. CDR3 in DNA: TGTGCCAGCAGTCCGGGACTAGCGGGAGCCTACAATGAGCAGTTCTTC. Translated, it gives CASSPGLAGAYNEQFF.

The chain joins TRBV4-3 to TRBJ2-1, with D possibly matching TRBD2 (5 bases). Between the trimmed V and J ends, which lost 0 bases and 10 bases, there was a span of 7 bases. Germline V gene data show CDR1 as LGHNA and CDR2 as YSLEER. The CDR3 is 12 amino acids. The CDR3 coding sequence is TGCGCCAGCAGCCAAGACGGACTGGAGCAGTTCTTC. Amino acid sequence: CASSQDGLEQFF.

J is TRBJ2-2 and V is TRBV9, with D maybe TRBD2 (6 bases). The CDR3 sequence is 15 residues long. Trimming cost V 3 bases and J 6 bases, with 15 bases left between them. CDR1 and CDR2 (germline): SGDLS, YYNGEE. The CDR3 loop reads CASSAGTLLSGELFF. DNA for the CDR3: TGTGCCAGCAGCGCCGGGACTCTACTATCCGGGGAGCTGTTTTTT. The full variable domain, rest sourced from reference TRBV9 and TRBJ2-2, is DSGVTQTPKHLITATGQRVTLRCSPRSGDLSVYWYQQSLDQGLQFLIQYYNGEERAKGNILERFSAQQFPDLHSELNLSSLELGDSALYFCASSAGTLLSGELFFGEGSRLTVL.

The CDR3 nucleotides read TGTGCCAGCAGCCAACTGGCAGGGGGCTACGAGCAGTACTTC. Translation gives CASSQLAGGYEQYF. The V gene is TRBV27, the J gene TRBJ2-7; 7 bases map to TRBD1. V trimming: 6 bases; J trimming: 3 bases; junction bases outside the gene matches: 8. Germline V gene sequence: CDR1 MNHEY, CDR2 SMNVEV (reference sequence). The CDR3 covers 14 residues.

J is TRBJ1-1 and V is TRBV4-3; TRBD1 might be the D (6 bases). Trimming cost V 0 bases and J 3 bases, with 14 bases left between them. Germline CDR1 and CDR2: LGHNA and YSLEER. CDR3 size: 16 residues. In DNA form, the CDR3 reads TGCGCCAGCAGCCAAGATGCAGGGGTGATACACACTGAAGCTTTCTTT. The encoded protein is CASSQDAGVIHTEAFF.

This clone was seen just once. This chain uses TRBV28 with TRBJ2-7; D not resolved. Between the trimmed V and J ends, which lost 5 bases and 3 bases, there was a span of 14 bases. The CDR3 runs 14 residues. CDR1 and CDR2 from the germline V gene are MDHEN and SYDVKM. As DNA, the CDR3 is TGTGCCAGCAGTCCCTGGTCGAGAATCTACGAGCAGTACTTC. Protein product: CASSPWSRIYEQYF.

CDR3 coding DNA: TGTGCCAGCAGCTTAGCCGGGCAAGCGGGCCAGTTCTTC. Translated: CASSLAGQAGQFF. This chain uses TRBV7-9 with TRBJ2-1, with a weak D call TRBD2 (6 bases). The V end lost 0 bases, the J end lost 13 bases, and 13 bases lay between the germline ends. The CDR3 consists of 13 residues. Germline V CDR1 and CDR2: SEHNR, FQNEAQ (reference sequence).

The genes are TRBV7-2 and TRBJ1-1, with D uncertain. The CDR3 runs 15 residues. CDR1 and CDR2 from the germline V gene are SGHTA and FQGNSA. V lost 1 base and J 1 base, leaving 10 bases between the germline ends. CDR3 DNA sequence: TGTGCCAGCAGCTTAGTGAGGGCGAGGAACACTGAAGCTTTCTTT. Translated, it gives CASSLVRARNTEAFF.

The V gene is TRBV6-1, the J gene TRBJ1-3, with a weak D call TRBD1 (6 bases). CDR1 MNHNS and CDR2 SASEGT come from the germline V gene. V gave up 10 bases and J gave up 8 bases, with 24 bases separating them. CDR3 length: 15 amino acids. CDR3 sequence (DNA): TGTGCCACCAAATTGTCCGGGACAAGCCACCACACCATATATTTT. It yields the protein CATKLSGTSHHTIYF.

The V call is TRBV9, the J call TRBJ2-4; perhaps TRBD1 as D (5 bases). CDR1 and CDR2 (germline): SGDLS, YYNGEE. V lost 3 bases and J 6 bases, leaving 10 bases between the germline ends. This CDR3 has 13 residues. The CDR3 reads CASSGGYGNIQYF. CDR3 coding DNA: TGTGCCAGCAGCGGGGGCTATGGAAACATTCAGTACTTC.

The V gene is TRBV10-3, the J gene TRBJ2-1; 7 bases map to TRBD1. Trimming took 10 bases from V and 7 from J; bases not matched to a gene: 10. The CDR3 consists of 13 residues. In germline, CDR1 is ENHRY, CDR2 SYGVKD. In nucleotides, the CDR3 is TGTGCCACCGGGCCTACAGGGGTTAATGAGCAGTTCTTC. Translation gives CATGPTGVNEQFF.

The sample holds one count of this clone. The chain has TRBV5-1 and TRBJ2-5, with a weak D call TRBD1 (6 bases). The germline gives CDR1 SGHRS, CDR2 YFSETQ. The germline V and J ends were trimmed by 3 bases and 1 base, with 10 bases remaining between them. The CDR3 length is 14 residues. CDR3 residues: CASSSGHRQETQYF. Here the CDR3 DNA reads TGCGCCAGCAGCTCGGGACACCGCCAAGAGACCCAGTACTTC.

J is TRBJ2-5 and V is TRBV5-5, with TRBD2 identical over 11 bases. In germline, CDR1 is SGHKS, CDR2 YYEKEE (reference sequence). The ends lost 4 bases at V and 5 bases at J; junction bases unmatched: 7. The CDR3 runs 15 residues. CDR3 DNA sequence: TGTGCCAGCAGCAACGTAGCGGGAGGGCTGGAGACCCAGTACTTC. It specifies CASSNVAGGLETQYF.

The chain's CDR3 is CATERGLLNTGELFF. CDR3 nucleotide sequence: TGTGCCACCGAAAGGGGACTGTTGAACACCGGGGAGCTGTTTTTT. The rearrangement uses TRBV2 and TRBJ2-2; D might be TRBD2 (6 bases). The ends were cut back, 10 bases at V and 1 base at J, with 16 bases in the middle. The CDR3 runs 15 residues. CDR1 and CDR2 from the germline V gene are SNHLY and FYNNEI.

This clone was seen just once. The V call is TRBV5-1, the J call TRBJ1-4; D remains unclear. CDR1 and CDR2 from the germline V gene are SGHRS and YFSETQ. Trimming removed 0 bases from V and 0 bases from J, with 9 bases in between. The CDR3 consists of 16 residues. CDR3 loop: CASSLAGGTTNEKLFF. The CDR3 DNA sequence: TGCGCCAGCAGCTTGGCCGGAGGAACAACTAATGAAAAACTGTTTTTT.

V is TRBV25-1 and J is TRBJ2-1, with TRBD2 matching 10 bases. Germline CDR1 reads MGHDK; CDR2 reads SYGVNS. There are 15 residues in the CDR3. V lost 6 bases to trimming and J lost 7 bases; unmatched junction nucleotides: 9. CDR3 sequence: CASRPSGRDGNEQFF. CDR3 coding DNA: TGTGCCAGCAGGCCCAGCGGGAGGGATGGTAATGAGCAGTTCTTC.

The gene calls are TRBV4-3 and TRBJ2-4; TRBD2 aligns across 9 bases. Germline CDR1 is LGHNA and CDR2 is YSLEER. The CDR3 consists of 17 residues. V trimming: 4 bases; J trimming: 6 bases; junction bases outside the gene matches: 13. CDR3: CASSRGGGGGIANIQYF. In DNA, the CDR3 is TGCGCCAGCAGCCGTGGGGGCGGGGGGGGAATTGCAAACATTCAGTACTTC.

DNA of the CDR3: TGTGCCAGCAGATTGGCGGGAGAGGGGCGTCATGAGCAGTTCTTC. Amino acid sequence: CASRLAGEGRHEQFF. This chain links TRBV28 with TRBJ2-1, with 7 bases fitting TRBD2. In germline, CDR1 is MDHEN, CDR2 SYDVKM. V gave up 6 bases and J gave up 8 bases; unmatched junction bases: 13. The CDR3 covers 15 residues.

J is TRBJ2-1 and V is TRBV11-2, with 10 nucleotides matching TRBD1. Germline V CDR1 and CDR2: SGHAT, FQNNGV. With 2 bases clipped from V and 4 bases from J, the junction kept 8 bases outside the gene matches. The CDR3 contains 17 residues. CDR3 DNA: TGTGCCAGCAGCTTAATCGGTGGGACAGGGGTTTACAATGAGCAGTTCTTC. Translated: CASSLIGGTGVYNEQFF.

The V and J genes are TRBV30 and TRBJ1-1, with 7 bases lining up with TRBD1. Trimming at V came to 2 bases and at J to 11 bases, leaving 14 bases not matched to a gene. The CDR3 is 14 residues long. Germline V CDR1 and CDR2: GTSNPN, SVGIG (reference sequence). CDR3 nucleotides: TGTGCCTGGAGTTCAAATCAGGGGGTGAATGGTGCTTTCTTT. As protein: CAWSSNQGVNGAFF.

The chain couples TRBV7-9 to TRBJ1-4; D remains ambiguous. V was cut by 5 bases and J by 8 bases, with 21 bases left in between. The CDR3 has 16 residues. Germline V gene sequence: CDR1 SEHNR, CDR2 FQNEAQ (reference sequence). CDR3 in DNA: TGTGCCAGCAGCCAACCTGTCCGGGATACAAGGGAAAAACTGTTTTTT. Translated: CASSQPVRDTREKLFF.

The chain joins TRBV6-6 to TRBJ2-7; TRBD2 agrees at 7 bases. J was trimmed by 3 bases and V by 5 bases; bases with no gene match: 7. CDR1 MNHNY and CDR2 SVGAGI come from the germline V gene (reference sequence). The CDR3 has 14 residues. CDR3 in amino acids: CASSSKGTNYEQYF. The DNA of the CDR3 is TGTGCCAGCAGTAGCAAGGGGACTAACTACGAGCAGTACTTC.

The V and J genes are TRBV25-1 and TRBJ2-1, with TRBD2 matching over 12 bases. Germline CDR1 reads MGHDK; CDR2 reads SYGVNS. This CDR3 spans 15 amino acids. Germline trimming cut 4 bases from V and 7 bases from J; bases unmatched to any gene: 5. The CDR3 loop reads CASSGYGLAGNEQFF. DNA for the CDR3: TGTGCCAGCAGTGGATACGGACTAGCGGGAAATGAGCAGTTCTTC.

The gene calls are TRBV6-5 and TRBJ1-2; no clear D gene. Trimming removed 2 bases at V and 5 bases at J, with 15 bases between. Germline CDR1 MNHEY, CDR2 SVGAGI. This CDR3 is 15 amino acids long. The CDR3 DNA sequence: TGTGCCAGCAGTTACGCTAGACCTCCTCGGTATGGCTACACCTTC. Translating it yields CASSYARPPRYGYTF.

The genes are TRBV6-1 and TRBJ2-1, with TRBD2 matching over 8 bases. V lost 2 bases, J lost 6 bases, and 9 bases stayed unmatched. Germline-derived CDR1 and CDR2 are MNHNS and SASEGT. The CDR3 has 16 amino acids. The CDR3 DNA reads as TGTGCCAGCAGTGAAAATCTAGCGGGCACGGGCAATGAGCAGTTCTTC. This encodes CASSENLAGTGNEQFF.

This chain links TRBV5-4 with TRBJ2-7; TRBD2 aligns across 10 bases. Looked up from germline, CDR1 is SGHNT and CDR2 is YYREEE (reference sequence). The CDR3 is made up of 14 amino acids. V shed 4 bases and J 5 bases; nucleotides not matched to a gene: 6. For the CDR3, the DNA is TGTGCCAGCAGCGATTCTGGGACTAGCGACGAGCAGTACTTC. It encodes CASSDSGTSDEQYF.